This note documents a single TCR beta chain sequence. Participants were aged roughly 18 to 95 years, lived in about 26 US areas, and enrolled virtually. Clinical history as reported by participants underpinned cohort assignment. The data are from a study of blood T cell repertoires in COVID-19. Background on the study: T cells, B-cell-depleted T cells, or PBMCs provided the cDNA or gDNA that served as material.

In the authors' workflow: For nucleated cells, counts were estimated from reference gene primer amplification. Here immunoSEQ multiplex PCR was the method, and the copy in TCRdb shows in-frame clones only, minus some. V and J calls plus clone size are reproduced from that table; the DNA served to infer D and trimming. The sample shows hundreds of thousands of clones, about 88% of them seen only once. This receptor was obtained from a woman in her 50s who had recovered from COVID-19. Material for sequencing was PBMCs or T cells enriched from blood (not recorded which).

The CDR3 bases are TGTGCCAGTAGTATGAGGAGCGGACAGAATGAGCAGTTCTTC. As protein: CASSMRSGQNEQFF. The V and J genes are TRBV19 and TRBJ2-1; perhaps TRBD1 as D (6 bases). The CDR3 length is 14 residues. V dropped 3 bases and J dropped 7 bases, with 13 bases sitting between them. Looked up from germline, CDR1 is LNHDA and CDR2 is SQIVND (reference sequence).